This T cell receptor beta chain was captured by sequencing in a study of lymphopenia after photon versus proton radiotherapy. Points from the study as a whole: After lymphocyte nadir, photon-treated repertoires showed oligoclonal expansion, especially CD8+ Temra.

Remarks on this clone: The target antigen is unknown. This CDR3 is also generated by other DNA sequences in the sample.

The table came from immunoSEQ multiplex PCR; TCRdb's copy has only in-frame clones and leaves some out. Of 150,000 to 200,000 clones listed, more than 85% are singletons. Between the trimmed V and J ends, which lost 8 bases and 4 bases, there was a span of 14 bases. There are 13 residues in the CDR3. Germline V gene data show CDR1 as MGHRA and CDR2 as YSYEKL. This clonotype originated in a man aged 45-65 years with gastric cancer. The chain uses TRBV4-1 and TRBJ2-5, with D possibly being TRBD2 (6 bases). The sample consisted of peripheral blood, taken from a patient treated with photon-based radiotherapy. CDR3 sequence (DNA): TGCGCCAGCTCCCGACTAGTCGGAGAGACCCAGTACTTC. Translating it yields CASSRLVGETQYF.